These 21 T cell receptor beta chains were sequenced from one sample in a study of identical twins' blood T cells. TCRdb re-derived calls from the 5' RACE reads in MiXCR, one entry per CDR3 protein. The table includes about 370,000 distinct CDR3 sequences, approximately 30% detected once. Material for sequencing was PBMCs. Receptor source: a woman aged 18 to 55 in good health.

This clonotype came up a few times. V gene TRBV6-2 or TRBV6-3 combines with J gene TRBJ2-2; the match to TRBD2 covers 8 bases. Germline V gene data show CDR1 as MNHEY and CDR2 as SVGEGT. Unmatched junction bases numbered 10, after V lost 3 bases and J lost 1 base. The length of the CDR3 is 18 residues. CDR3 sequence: CASSYRRLASRNTGELFF. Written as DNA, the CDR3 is TGTGCCAGCAGTTATAGGAGACTAGCGTCACGGAACACCGGGGAGCTGTTTTTT.

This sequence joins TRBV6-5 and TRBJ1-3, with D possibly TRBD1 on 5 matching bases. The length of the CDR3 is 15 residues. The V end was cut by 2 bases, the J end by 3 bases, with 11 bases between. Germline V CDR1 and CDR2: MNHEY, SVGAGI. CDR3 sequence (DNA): TGTGCCAGCAGTTACCGGAGGGGTAGTGGAAACACCATATATTTT. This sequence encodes CASSYRRGSGNTIYF.

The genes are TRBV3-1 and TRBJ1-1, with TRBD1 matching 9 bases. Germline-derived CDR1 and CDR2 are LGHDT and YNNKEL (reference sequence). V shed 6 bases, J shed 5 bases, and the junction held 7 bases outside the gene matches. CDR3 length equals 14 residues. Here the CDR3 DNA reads TGTGCCAGCAGGCCCGCAGGACAGGGGACTGAAGCTTTCTTT. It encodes CASRPAGQGTEAFF.

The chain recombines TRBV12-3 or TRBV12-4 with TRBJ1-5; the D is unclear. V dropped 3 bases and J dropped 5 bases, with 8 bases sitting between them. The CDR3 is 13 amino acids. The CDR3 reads CASSFAMDQPQHF. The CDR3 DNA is TGTGCCAGCAGTTTTGCAATGGATCAGCCCCAGCATTTT.

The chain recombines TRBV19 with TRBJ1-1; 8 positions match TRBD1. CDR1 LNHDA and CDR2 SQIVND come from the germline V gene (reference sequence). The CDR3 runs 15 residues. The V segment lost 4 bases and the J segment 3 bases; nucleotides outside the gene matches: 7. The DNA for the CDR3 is TGTGCCAGTAGTAGAGTGAACAGGGGGGACACTGAAGCTTTCTTT. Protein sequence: CASSRVNRGDTEAFF.

This CDR3 is CASSLGGYTDTQYF. CDR3 coding DNA: TGTGCCAGCAGCTTAGGAGGGTACACAGATACGCAGTATTTT. The chain carries TRBV11-3 and TRBJ2-3; perhaps TRBD2 as D (5 bases). This CDR3 has 14 residues. Germline-derived CDR1 and CDR2 are SGHNT and YENEEA. Trimming removed 1 base from V and 2 bases from J, with 7 bases in between.

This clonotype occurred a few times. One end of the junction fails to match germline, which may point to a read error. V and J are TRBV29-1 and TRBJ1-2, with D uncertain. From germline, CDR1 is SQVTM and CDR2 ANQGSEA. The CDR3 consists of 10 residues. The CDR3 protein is CSVEDDGYTF. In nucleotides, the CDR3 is TGCAGCGTCGAAGATGATGGCTACACCTTC.

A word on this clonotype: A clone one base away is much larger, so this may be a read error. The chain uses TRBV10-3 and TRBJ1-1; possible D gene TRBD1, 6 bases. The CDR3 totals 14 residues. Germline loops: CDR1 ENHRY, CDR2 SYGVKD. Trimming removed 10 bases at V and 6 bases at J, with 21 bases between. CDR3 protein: CATRGQFRGAEAFF. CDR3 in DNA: TGTGCCACCAGAGGACAGTTCCGGGGGGCTGAAGCTTTCTTT.

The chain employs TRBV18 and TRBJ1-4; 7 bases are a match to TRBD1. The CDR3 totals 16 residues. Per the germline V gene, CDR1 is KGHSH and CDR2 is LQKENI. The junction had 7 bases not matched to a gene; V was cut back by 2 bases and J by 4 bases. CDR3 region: CASSPSMTGINEKLFF. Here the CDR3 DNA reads TGTGCCAGCTCACCATCGATGACAGGGATTAATGAAAAACTGTTTTTT.

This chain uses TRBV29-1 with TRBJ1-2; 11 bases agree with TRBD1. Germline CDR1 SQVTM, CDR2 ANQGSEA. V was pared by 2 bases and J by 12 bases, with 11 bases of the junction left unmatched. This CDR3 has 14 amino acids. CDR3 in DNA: TGCAGCGTTGAAAGTATCCGGGACAGGGGGATCAACACCTTC. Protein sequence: CSVESIRDRGINTF.

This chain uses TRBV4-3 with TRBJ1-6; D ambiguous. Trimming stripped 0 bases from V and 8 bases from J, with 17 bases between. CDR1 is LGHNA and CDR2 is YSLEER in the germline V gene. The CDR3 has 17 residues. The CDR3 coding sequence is TGCGCCAGCAGCCAAGAGGCGGCCGGGGAGGGATATTCACCCCTCCACTTT. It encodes CASSQEAAGEGYSPLHF.

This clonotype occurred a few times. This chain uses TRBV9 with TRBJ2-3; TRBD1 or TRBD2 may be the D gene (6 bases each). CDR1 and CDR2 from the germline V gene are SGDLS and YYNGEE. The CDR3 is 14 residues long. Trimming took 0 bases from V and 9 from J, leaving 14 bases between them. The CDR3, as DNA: TGTGCCAGCAGCGTAGCACAGGGAGGCGAGACGCAGTATTTT. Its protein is CASSVAQGGETQYF.

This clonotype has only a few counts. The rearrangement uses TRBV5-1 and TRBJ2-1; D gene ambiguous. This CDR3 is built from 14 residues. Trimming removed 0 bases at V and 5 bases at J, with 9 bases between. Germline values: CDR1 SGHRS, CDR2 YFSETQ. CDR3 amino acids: CASSLAPPDNEQFF. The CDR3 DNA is TGCGCCAGCAGCTTGGCCCCCCCGGACAATGAGCAGTTCTTC.

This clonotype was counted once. DNA for the CDR3: TGTGCCAGCAGTCTATCGGACAGGGGACAGCATTTT. It yields the protein CASSLSDRGQHF. The chain joins TRBV12-3 or TRBV12-4 to TRBJ1-5, with TRBD1 identical over 9 bases. Trimming cost V 5 bases and J 13 bases; bases outside gene matches: 6. The CDR3 runs 12 residues.

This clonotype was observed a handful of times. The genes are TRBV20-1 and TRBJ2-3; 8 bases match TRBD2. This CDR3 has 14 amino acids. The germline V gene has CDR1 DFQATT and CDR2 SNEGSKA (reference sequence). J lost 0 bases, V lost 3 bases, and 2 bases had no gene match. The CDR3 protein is CSASSSGSTDTQYF. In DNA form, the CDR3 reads TGCAGTGCTAGTTCTAGCGGGAGCACAGATACGCAGTATTTT.

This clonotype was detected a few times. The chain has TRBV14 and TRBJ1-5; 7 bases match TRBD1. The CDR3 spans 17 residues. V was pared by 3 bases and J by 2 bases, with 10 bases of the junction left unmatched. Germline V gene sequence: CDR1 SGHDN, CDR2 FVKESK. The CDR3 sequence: CASSQGFRQGGNQPQHF. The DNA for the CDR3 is TGTGCCAGCAGCCAGGGTTTCCGACAGGGAGGCAATCAGCCCCAGCATTTT.

CDR3: CASSYSRTGRENYGYTF. Written as DNA, the CDR3 is TGTGCCAGCAGTTACTCTCGGACAGGGAGGGAAAACTATGGCTACACCTTC. The chain joins TRBV6-5 to TRBJ1-2, with 8 bases matching TRBD1. V gave up 0 bases and J gave up 2 bases; unmatched junction bases: 8. The CDR3 is 17 amino acids. Germline CDR1 MNHEY, CDR2 SVGAGI.

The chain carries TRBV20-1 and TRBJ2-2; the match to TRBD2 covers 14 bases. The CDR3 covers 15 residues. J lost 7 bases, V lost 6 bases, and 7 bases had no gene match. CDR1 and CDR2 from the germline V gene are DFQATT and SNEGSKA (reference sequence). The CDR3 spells CSAKGLAGDHGELFF. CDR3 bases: TGCAGTGCCAAGGGACTAGCGGGAGATCACGGGGAGCTGTTTTTT.

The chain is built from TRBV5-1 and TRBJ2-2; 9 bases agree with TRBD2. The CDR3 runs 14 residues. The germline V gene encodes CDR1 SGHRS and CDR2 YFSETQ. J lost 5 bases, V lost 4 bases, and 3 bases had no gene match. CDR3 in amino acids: CASSEGLATGELFF. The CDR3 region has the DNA TGCGCCAGCAGCGAGGGACTAGCAACCGGGGAGCTGTTTTTT. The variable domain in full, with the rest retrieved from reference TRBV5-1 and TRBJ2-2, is KAGVTQTPRYLIKTRGQQVTLSCSPISGHRSVSWYQQTPGQGLQFLFEYFSETQRNKGNFPGRFSGRQFSNSRSEMNVSTLELGDSALYLCASSEGLATGELFFGEGSRLTVL.

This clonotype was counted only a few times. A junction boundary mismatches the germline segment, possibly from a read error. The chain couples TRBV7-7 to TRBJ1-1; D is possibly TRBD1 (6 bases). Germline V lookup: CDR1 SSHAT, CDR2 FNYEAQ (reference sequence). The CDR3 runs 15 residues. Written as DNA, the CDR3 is TGTGCTAGCAGCCCCATGGGGGGGGCGGGCACTGAAGCTTTCTTT. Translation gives CASSPMGGAGTEAFF.

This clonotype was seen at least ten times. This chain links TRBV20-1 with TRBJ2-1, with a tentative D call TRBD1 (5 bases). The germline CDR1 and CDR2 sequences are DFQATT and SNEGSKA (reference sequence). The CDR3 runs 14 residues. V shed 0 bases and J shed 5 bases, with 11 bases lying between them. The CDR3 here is CSARDLDSNNEQFF. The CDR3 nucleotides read TGCAGTGCTAGAGATCTCGACAGTAACAATGAGCAGTTCTTC.